One sample yielded the 14 T cell receptor beta chains listed below, sequenced in a study of blood T cell repertoires in COVID-19. Here immunoSEQ multiplex PCR was the method, and the copy in TCRdb shows in-frame clones only, minus some. The sample carries over 130,000 clones, approximately 86% recorded once. The sample taken for sequencing was peripheral blood. The receptor set was obtained from a man in his 70s with acute or convalescent COVID-19.

The chain uses TRBV19 and TRBJ2-7, with 9 positions matching TRBD1. The CDR3 spans 13 residues. CDR1 is LNHDA, CDR2 SQIVND, per germline (reference sequence). J lost 0 bases, V lost 7 bases, and 1 base had no gene match. As DNA, the CDR3 is TGTGCCAGTAAGGACAGGGGCTCCTACGAGCAGTACTTC. It codes for CASKDRGSYEQYF. Combining the CDR3 with reference TRBV19 and TRBJ2-7 gives the whole variable domain DGGITQSPKYLFRKEGQNVTLSCEQNLNHDAMYWYRQDPGQGLRLIYYSQIVNDFQKGDIAEGYSVSREKKESFPLTVTSAQKNPTAFYLCASKDRGSYEQYFGPGTRLTVT.

The CDR3 DNA reads as TGTGCCAGCAGTGAAGCGCTTAGCTGGTATGGGGATACGCAGTATTTT. Residues: CASSEALSWYGDTQYF. The chain carries TRBV2 and TRBJ2-3, with no clear D. Germline CDR1 and CDR2: SNHLY and FYNNEI. The CDR3 contains 16 residues. Deletions cut 0 bases from V and 6 bases from J, with 16 bases between.

This clone came up once. The chain links TRBV19 to TRBJ2-1, with 9 bases that match TRBD2. The CDR3 is 16 amino acids. Germline lookup yields CDR1 LNHDA and CDR2 SQIVND (reference sequence). The V and J ends lost 4 bases and 3 bases, in that order; junction bases with no gene match: 7. CDR3 nucleotide sequence: TGTGCCAGTAGTAAAAGCGGGAGGCAACTCTACAATGAGCAGTTCTTC. It translates to CASSKSGRQLYNEQFF.

This clone was counted only a few times. This chain links TRBV28 with TRBJ1-4; the D is unclear. V was clipped by 3 bases and J by 4 bases, with 12 bases between them. CDR1 and CDR2 from the germline V gene are MDHEN and SYDVKM. The CDR3 loop spans 15 amino acids. The CDR3 DNA sequence: TGTGCCAGCAGTTTTCCGGAGGGCGGTAATGAAAAACTGTTTTTT. Its protein is CASSFPEGGNEKLFF.

Here the CDR3 DNA reads TGTGCCAGTAGGGAATACAGGGGGGGGGAGCTGTTTTTT. Translating gives CASREYRGGELFF. The V gene is TRBV19, the J gene TRBJ2-2; 8 nucleotides align to TRBD1. The CDR3 has 13 amino acids. In germline, CDR1 is LNHDA, CDR2 SQIVND (reference sequence). V lost 6 bases and J lost 8; bases outside the gene matches: 5.

The chain couples TRBV5-4 to TRBJ2-1; TRBD2 might be the D (5 bases). Between the trimmed V and J ends, which lost 3 bases and 6 bases, there was a span of 10 bases. The CDR3 has 13 residues. Germline V gives CDR1 SGHNT, CDR2 YYREEE (reference sequence). CDR3 coding DNA: TGTGCCAGCAGCTACCGCCGGGGCAATGAGCAGTTCTTC. This sequence encodes CASSYRRGNEQFF. Based on the CDR3 plus reference TRBV5-4 and TRBJ2-1, the full variable domain is ETGVTQSPTHLIKTRGQQVTLRCSSQSGHNTVSWYQQALGQGPQFIFQYYREEENGRGNFPPRFSGLQFPNYSSELNVNALELDDSALYLCASSYRRGNEQFFGPGTRLTVL.

This chain uses TRBV6-2 or TRBV6-3 with TRBJ1-4, with 7 bases aligning to TRBD1. Losses at the gene ends were 6 bases for V and 10 bases for J; bases not matched to a gene: 11. Germline V lookup: CDR1 MNHEY, CDR2 SVGEGT. The CDR3 totals 14 residues. CDR3 sequence: CASSLVGGGRKLFF. The CDR3 DNA sequence: TGTGCCAGCAGCCTTGTTGGAGGGGGCCGAAAACTGTTTTTT.

The chain carries TRBV3-1 (or the pseudogene TRBV3-2) and TRBJ2-1; 9 bases line up with TRBD2. The CDR3 is 14 amino acids. Germline values: CDR1 LGHDT, CDR2 YNNKEL (reference sequence). The V and J ends lost 4 bases and 3 bases, in that order; junction bases with no gene match: 1. CDR3 DNA sequence: TGTGCCAGCAGCCTACTAGCGGGCTACAATGAGCAGTTCTTC. Translating gives CASSLLAGYNEQFF.

This chain uses TRBV5-1 with TRBJ1-1, with TRBD1 matching over 8 bases. Germline lookup yields CDR1 SGHRS and CDR2 YFSETQ. Germline trimming cut 4 bases from V and 4 bases from J; bases unmatched to any gene: 9. This CDR3 is 15 amino acids long. CDR3 DNA sequence: TGCGCCAGCAGCCCGTACAGGGGGATCGGCACTGAAGCTTTCTTT. Translating gives CASSPYRGIGTEAFF.

This chain joins TRBV27 and TRBJ2-1, with D hard to call. Germline-derived CDR1 and CDR2 are MNHEY and SMNVEV (reference sequence). The CDR3 spans 8 residues. V lost 7 bases and J 14 bases, leaving 6 bases between the germline ends. CDR3 sequence (DNA): TGTGCCAGCACTCGGGAGTTCTTC. Amino acid sequence: CASTREFF.

The J gene is TRBJ1-1, the V gene TRBV28; D may be TRBD1 (6 bases). This CDR3 has 15 amino acids. V was cut by 3 bases and J by 0 bases, with 11 bases left in between. Germline assignment: CDR1 MDHEN and CDR2 SYDVKM. In nucleotides, the CDR3 is TGTGCCAGCAGTTTTTCGGGGGGGCTGAACACTGAAGCTTTCTTT. It specifies CASSFSGGLNTEAFF.

This rearrangement joins TRBV6-6 to TRBJ1-5, with TRBD1 matching 7 bases. V lost 4 bases to trimming and J lost 3 bases; unmatched junction nucleotides: 9. CDR1 and CDR2 from the germline V gene are MNHNY and SVGAGI (reference sequence). The CDR3 runs 16 residues. The CDR3 region is CASSLGLGTDNQPQHF. CDR3 DNA sequence: TGTGCCAGCAGTTTGGGTTTGGGGACAGACAATCAGCCCCAGCATTTT.

The chain uses TRBV28 and TRBJ1-6, with D unclear. Trimming removed 6 bases at V and 7 bases at J, with 16 bases between. Germline V gene sequence: CDR1 MDHEN, CDR2 SYDVKM. The CDR3 runs 15 residues. The CDR3 loop is CASSQRTGENSPLHF. The CDR3 nucleotides are TGTGCCAGCAGCCAACGTACTGGGGAGAATTCACCCCTCCACTTT. Combining the CDR3 with reference TRBV28 and TRBJ1-6 gives the whole variable domain DVKVTQSSRYLVKRTGEKVFLECVQDMDHENMFWYRQDPGLGLRLIYFSYDVKMKEKGDIPEGYSVSREKKERFSLILESASTNQTSMYLCASSQRTGENSPLHFGNGTRLTVT.

This clone was seen a single time. This rearrangement joins TRBV28 to TRBJ1-5; D is uncertain. The ends were cut back, 7 bases at V and 4 bases at J, with 11 bases in the middle. The CDR3 is made up of 13 amino acids. Germline CDR1 and CDR2: MDHEN and SYDVKM. CDR3 sequence (DNA): TGTGCCAGCACTACCCCACGGAATCAGCCCCAGCATTTT. Its translation: CASTTPRNQPQHF.